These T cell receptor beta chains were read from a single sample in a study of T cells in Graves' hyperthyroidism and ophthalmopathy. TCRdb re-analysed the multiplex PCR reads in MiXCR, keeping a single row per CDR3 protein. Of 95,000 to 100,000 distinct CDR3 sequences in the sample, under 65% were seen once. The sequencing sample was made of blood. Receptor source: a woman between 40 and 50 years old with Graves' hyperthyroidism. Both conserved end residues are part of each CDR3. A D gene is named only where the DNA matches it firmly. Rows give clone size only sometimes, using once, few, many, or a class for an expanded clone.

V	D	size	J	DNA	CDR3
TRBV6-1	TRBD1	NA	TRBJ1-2	TGTGCCAGCAGAGGACAGGGAGGGAACTATGGCTACACCTTC	CASRGQGGNYGYTF
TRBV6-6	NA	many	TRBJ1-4	TGTGCCAGCAGTGAAGTCTTGGGAGCTCTTGAAAAACTGTTTTTT	CASSEVLGALEKLFF
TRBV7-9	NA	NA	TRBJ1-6	TGTGCCAGCAGCTTCGGGGACGATTCACCCCTCCACTTT	CASSFGDDSPLHF
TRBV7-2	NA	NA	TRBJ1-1	TGTGCCAGTAGTCGCACGGGACCCTCTGAAGCTTTCTTT	CASSRTGPSEAFF
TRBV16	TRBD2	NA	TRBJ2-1	TGTGCCAGCAGCCTATTAGCGGGACACAATGAGCAGTTCTTC	CASSLLAGHNEQFF
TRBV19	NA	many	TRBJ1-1	TGTGCCAGTAGGTCAGGCCAGAACACTGAAGCTTTCTTT	CASRSGQNTEAFF
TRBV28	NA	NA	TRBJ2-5	TGTGCCAGCAGTTTTCAGGGCTTCCAAGAGACCCAGTACTTC	CASSFQGFQETQYF
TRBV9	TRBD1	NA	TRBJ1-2	TGTGCCAGCAGAGGTGAAGGGGGCGGCTACACCTTC	CASRGEGGGYTF
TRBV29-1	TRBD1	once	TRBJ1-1	TGCAGCGTTGCACAGGGGAGGATAGCTTTCTTT	CSVAQGRIAFF
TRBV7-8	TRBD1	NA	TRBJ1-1	TGTGCCAGCAGCCCGATCGAACAGGGGGTTTCTGAAGCTTTCTTT	CASSPIEQGVSEAFF
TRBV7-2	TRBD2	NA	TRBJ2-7	TGTGCCAGCACCCCTTCCCGGTCCGGGAGGGCCAGAGAGCAGTACTTC	CASTPSRSGRAREQYF
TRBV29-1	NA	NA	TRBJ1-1	TGCAGCGTGGGGCTGGGGGGAACTGAAGCTTTCTTT	CSVGLGGTEAFF
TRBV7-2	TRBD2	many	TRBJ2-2	TGTGCCAGCAGCGGGGGACTAGCGGGAGTCTACACCGGGGAGCTGTTTTTT	CASSGGLAGVYTGELFF
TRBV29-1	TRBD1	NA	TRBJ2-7	TGCAGCGTTGGGGACAGTCCTACCTACGAGCAGTACTTC	CSVGDSPTYEQYF
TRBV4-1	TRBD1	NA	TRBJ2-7	TGCACCAGCAGCCAGGGACAGGGGCCCTACGAGCAGTACTTC	CTSSQGQGPYEQYF
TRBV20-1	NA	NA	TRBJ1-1	TGCAGTGCTGGGGGGAACGCTGAAGCTTTCTTC	CSAGGNAEAFF
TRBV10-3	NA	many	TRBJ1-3	TGTGCCACTGCCGGCTCTGGAAACACCATATATTTT	CATAGSGNTIYF
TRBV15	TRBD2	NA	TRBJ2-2	TGTGCCACCAGCCTCATCGCGGGAGGCACCGGGGAGCTGTTTTTT	CATSLIAGGTGELFF
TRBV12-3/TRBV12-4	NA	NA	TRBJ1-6	TGTGCCAGCAGTTTAGGGTGGGGGGACGCCTATAATTCACCCCTCCACTTT	CASSLGWGDAYNSPLHF
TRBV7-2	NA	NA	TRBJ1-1	TGTGCCAGCAGCTCCTCGGGGGGAAACACTGAAGCTTTCTTT	CASSSSGGNTEAFF
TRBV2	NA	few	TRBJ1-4	TGTGCCAGCTCACCGAGCGGCAGGGTCAATGAAAAACTGTTTTTT	CASSPSGRVNEKLFF
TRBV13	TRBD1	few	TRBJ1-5	TGTGCCAGCAGGACAGGGTATCAGCCCCAGCATTTT	CASRTGYQPQHF
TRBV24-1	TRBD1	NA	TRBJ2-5	TGTGCCACGCGAAACGCGAGGACAGGGGGGGAGACCCAGTACTTC	CATRNARTGGETQYF
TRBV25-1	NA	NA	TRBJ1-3	TGTGCCAGCATAGACAGGAGTACGTCTGGAAACACCATATATTTT	CASIDRSTSGNTIYF
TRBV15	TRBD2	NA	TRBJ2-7	TGTGCCACCAGCAGTGGGACTAGCGGGTTTGCCTACGAGCAGTACTTC	CATSSGTSGFAYEQYF
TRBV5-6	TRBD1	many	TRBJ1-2	TGTGCCAGCAGCCGCCTGACAGGGAACTATGGCTACACCTTC	CASSRLTGNYGYTF
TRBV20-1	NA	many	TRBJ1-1	TGCAGTGCCGGAGGGATCGGTGAAGCTTTCTTT	CSAGGIGEAFF
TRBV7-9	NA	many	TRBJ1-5	TGTGCCAGCAGCTTGGGAAGAAACAATCAGCCCCAGCATTTT	CASSLGRNNQPQHF
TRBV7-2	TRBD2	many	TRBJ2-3	TGTGCCAGCAGCTTAGTGAGCGGGAGTAAGGCAGATACGCAGTATTTT	CASSLVSGSKADTQYF
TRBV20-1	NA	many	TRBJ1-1	TGCAGTGCTGTGGTGGGGTGGACTGAAGCTTTCTTT	CSAVVGWTEAFF
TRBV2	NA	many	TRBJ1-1	TGTGCCACTTCGACCGCGACTGAAGCTTTCTTT	CATSTATEAFF
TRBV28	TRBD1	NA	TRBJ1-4	TGTGCCAGCAGTCCGACGACAGGGTTTAATGAAAAACTGTTTTTT	CASSPTTGFNEKLFF
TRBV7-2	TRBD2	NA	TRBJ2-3	TGTGCCAGCAGCTTAACTAGCGGGACTAACACAGATACGCAGTATTTT	CASSLTSGTNTDTQYF
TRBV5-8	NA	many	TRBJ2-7	TGTGCCAGCAGCTTGGGCGGGATCAGTCGGTACGAGCAGTACTTC	CASSLGGISRYEQYF
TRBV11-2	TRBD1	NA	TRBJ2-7	TGTGCCAGCAGCTGGGACAGTACCTACGAGCAGTACTTC	CASSWDSTYEQYF
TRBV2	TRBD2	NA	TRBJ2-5	TGTGCCAGCAGTGAACTAGCGGGAGCAGAGACCCAGTACTTC	CASSELAGAETQYF
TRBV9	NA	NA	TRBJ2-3	TGTGCCAGCAGCCGGGGGACAGCCCTACTTCGTTATTCGCAGTATTTT	CASSRGTALLRYSQYF
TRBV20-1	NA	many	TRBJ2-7	TGCAGTGCTAGAGTGGCTAGCGACGAGCAGTACTTC	CSARVASDEQYF
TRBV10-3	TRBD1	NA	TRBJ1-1	TGTGCCATTCAAACAGGGGGCACTGAAGCTTTCTTT	CAIQTGGTEAFF
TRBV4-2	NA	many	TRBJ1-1	TGTGCCAGCAGCCTAGGAGCGAACACTGAAGCTTTCTTT	CASSLGANTEAFF
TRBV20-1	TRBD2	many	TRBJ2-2	TGCAGTGCTAGACCGGGACTAGCTATCGGGGAGCTGTTTTTT	CSARPGLAIGELFF
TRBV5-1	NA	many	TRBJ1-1	TGCGCCAGCAGCTTGTTAGTAAACACTGAAGCTTTCTTT	CASSLLVNTEAFF
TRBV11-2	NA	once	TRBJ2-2	NA	CASSPGTGGSCFF
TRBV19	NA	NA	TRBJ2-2	TGTGCCAGCAGCTTAGTTTTCGGGGGTTTTGCGGACACCGGGGAGCTGTTTTTT	CASSLVFGGFADTGELFF
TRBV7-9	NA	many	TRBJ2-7	TGTGCCAGCAGCTCCGCCCACGAGCAGTACTTC	CASSSAHEQYF
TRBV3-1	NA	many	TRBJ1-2	TGTGCCAGCAGCCAAGAACTCTCTGGCTACACCTTC	CASSQELSGYTF
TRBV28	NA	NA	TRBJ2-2	TGTGCCAGCGTTTTCCGGGACGCCGGGGAGCTGTTTTTT	CASVFRDAGELFF
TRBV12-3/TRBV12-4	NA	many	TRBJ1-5	TGTGCCAGCACCTATAGCAATCAGCCCCAGCATTTT	CASTYSNQPQHF
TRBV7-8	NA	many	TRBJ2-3	TGTGCCAGCAGCCAAGACTCGCTCCGAGATACGCAGTATTTT	CASSQDSLRDTQYF
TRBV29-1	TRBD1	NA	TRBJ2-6	TGCAGCGTTGAAGGGACAGGGGGCTCTGGGGCCAACGTCCTGACTTTC	CSVEGTGGSGANVLTF
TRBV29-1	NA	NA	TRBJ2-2	TGCAGCTTTACAGGGCCGAACGGGGAGCTGTTTTTT	CSFTGPNGELFF
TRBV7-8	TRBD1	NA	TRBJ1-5	TGTGCCAGCAGCTTAGGGGGGACAGGGACTCAGCCCCAGCATTTT	CASSLGGTGTQPQHF
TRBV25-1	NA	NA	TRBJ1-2	TGTGCCAGCAGTGACAGTTTCGGTAGGGGAGGGAACTATGGCTACACCTTC	CASSDSFGRGGNYGYTF
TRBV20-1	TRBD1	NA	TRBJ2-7	TGCAGTGCTCCAGGGCAGGGGGCCTACGAGCAGTACTTC	CSAPGQGAYEQYF
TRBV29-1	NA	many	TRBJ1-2	TGCAGCGTTGAAGGCGTGTCAGGGCTTACCTTC	CSVEGVSGLTF
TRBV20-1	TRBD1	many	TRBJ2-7	TGCAGTGCTAGTAACAGGGGATCCTACGAGCAGTACTTC	CSASNRGSYEQYF
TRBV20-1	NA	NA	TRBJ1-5	TGCAGTGCGCGGGTGCCCAATCAGCCCCAGCATTTT	CSARVPNQPQHF
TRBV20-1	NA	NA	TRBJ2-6	TGCAGTGCTCCCCTGACAGGATCCTACGTCCTGACTTTC	CSAPLTGSYVLTF
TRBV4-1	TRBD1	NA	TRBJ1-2	TGCGCCAGCAGCCAAGATCAGGGGACAGGGGGCGCATCTGGCTACACCTTC	CASSQDQGTGGASGYTF
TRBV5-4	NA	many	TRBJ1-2	TGTGCCAGCAGCTTGACAGCTAACTATGGCTACACCTTC	CASSLTANYGYTF